Listed below are T cell receptor beta chains from one sample, sequenced in a study of T cell clones after liver transplantation. Profiled with immunoSEQ multiplex PCR; TCRdb holds only in-frame clones, not every one. The data hold about 33,000 clones, with about 95% observed a single time. This specimen was CD8+ T cells from blood, taken 12 months after liver transplant. The receptor set was obtained from a human patient who received a liver transplant. Some T cells could come from the graft donor. The CDR3 runs from the conserved cysteine through the conserved F or W. D genes are given only for firm matches.

TRBV30 | NA | CAYAIESGYEQYF
TRBV7-2 | TRBD1 | CASSYGTGSYEQYF
TRBV27 | NA | CASRGVINQPQHF
TRBV9 | NA | CASSVEGAGQETQYF
TRBV4-1 | NA | CASSQMVGSLTYEQYF
TRBV6-5 | NA | CASSYGGESYGYTF
TRBV21-1 | NA | CASLVAVYYEQYF
TRBV6-5 | NA | CASRTYGTAGYTF
TRBV7-9 | NA | CASYGGAEAFF
TRBV27 | NA | CASSLDSYNEQFF
TRBV29-1 | NA | CSAEGDSGNTIYF
TRBV27 | TRBD1 | CASSRGPGTEKYSGAFF
TRBV13 | TRBD1 | CASSKLGQGLYEQYF
TRBV2 | TRBD2 | CASSDWLAGLYEQYF
TRBV28 | NA | CASSLMAGSYEQYF
TRBV27 | NA | CASSFAPRPLEQYF
TRBV5-6 | NA | CASSVARRHEQYF
TRBV11-3 | NA | CASSLGPMQYF
TRBV29-1 | NA | CSVDSTGNPYEQYF
TRBV27 | TRBD2 | CASTPSGLAGSTDTQYF
TRBV7-2 | NA | CASSLWNGGGGNQPQHF
TRBV11-2 | NA | CASSLSGSAYEQYF
TRBV7-9 | TRBD2 | CASSSRTSAYEQYF
TRBV7-9 | NA | CASSPLTGYSNTEAFF
TRBV27 | NA | CASTGQFPSPNYGYTF
TRBV21-1 | NA | CVGRAAGKEGGNYGYTF
TRBV5-5 | NA | CASSWSGSRAEKLFF